The 10 T cell receptor beta chains given below trace back to one sample, sequenced in a study of T cells in Graves' hyperthyroidism and ophthalmopathy. TCR beta CDR3 region amplification was performed from RNA transcripts. RT-PCR in the first round (using the HTBI primer set) targeted the TCR CDR3. MiXCR, run by TCRdb on the multiplex PCR reads, gives a single entry per CDR3 protein. The sample carries roughly 630,000 distinct CDR3 sequences, 15% to 18% recorded once. Sequencing was done on a sample of blood. The source is a woman in her twenties or thirties with Graves' hyperthyroidism.

This clonotype has at least ten counts. The rearrangement links TRBV12-3 or TRBV12-4 to TRBJ2-6; D is perhaps TRBD2 (6 bases). Between the trimmed V and J ends, which lost 1 base and 4 bases, there was a span of 20 bases. The CDR3 totals 19 residues. The CDR3 sequence: CASSLGRRDPPSGANVLTF. The CDR3 DNA reads TGTGCCAGCAGTTTAGGGCGGCGGGATCCACCCTCGGGGGCCAACGTCCTGACTTTC.

This chain uses TRBV7-2 with TRBJ2-2; TRBD2 aligns across 11 bases. Trimming removed 1 base from V and 3 bases from J; junction bases left unmatched: 4. The CDR3 is 17 amino acids. Germline-derived CDR1 and CDR2 are SGHTA and FQGNSA. The CDR3 sequence is CASSLDGTSGYTGELFF. CDR3 nucleotide sequence: TGTGCCAGCAGCTTAGACGGGACTAGCGGATACACCGGGGAGCTGTTTTTT.

The sample holds many counts of this clonotype. V gene TRBV7-9 combines with J gene TRBJ2-2; possibly TRBD1 for D (6 bases). Trimming removed 5 bases from V and 0 bases from J, with 13 bases in between. Germline CDR1 SEHNR, CDR2 FQNEAQ (reference sequence). The CDR3 covers 16 residues. CDR3 sequence: CASSPSQGTNTGELFF. CDR3 DNA: TGTGCCAGCAGCCCCAGCCAGGGGACGAACACCGGGGAGCTGTTTTTT.

This clonotype was counted ten times or more. This rearrangement joins TRBV30 to TRBJ2-7; D may be TRBD1 (5 bases). CDR3 length: 15 amino acids. The germline gives CDR1 GTSNPN, CDR2 SVGIG (reference sequence). V was trimmed by 0 bases and J by 0 bases, leaving 12 bases between them. The CDR3 protein is CAWSVGVSSSYEQYF. The CDR3 region has the DNA TGTGCCTGGAGTGTAGGGGTTTCGAGCTCCTACGAGCAGTACTTC.

The chain uses TRBV6-5 and TRBJ2-3, with 12 positions matching TRBD2. V lost 6 bases and J lost 2; bases outside the gene matches: 6. Germline V gives CDR1 MNHEY, CDR2 SVGAGI. There are 16 residues in the CDR3. CDR3 nucleotide sequence: TGTGCCAGCAGATTTACTAGCGGGAGGCCCACAGATACGCAGTATTTT. It codes for CASRFTSGRPTDTQYF.

This clonotype showed up many times. This chain links TRBV5-5 with TRBJ1-1, with D possibly being TRBD1 (5 bases). CDR1 is SGHKS, CDR2 YYEKEE, per germline (reference sequence). CDR3 length: 14 residues. V lost 5 bases to trimming and J lost 1 base, with 12 bases between them. The CDR3 coding sequence is TGTGCCAGCAGTCGAGGACACTCGAACACTGAAGCTTTCTTT. Translating gives CASSRGHSNTEAFF.

A note on this clonotype: A read error may produce the germline difference seen at one junction end. This chain uses TRBV12-3 or TRBV12-4 with TRBJ2-3; no reliable D call. The CDR3 spans 15 residues. The CDR3 reads CTSSFRGGSTDTQYF. CDR3 DNA sequence: TGTACCAGCAGTTTCAGAGGCGGAAGCACAGATACGCAGTATTTT.

This clonotype was seen ten or more times. This sequence joins TRBV5-1 and TRBJ2-7; D is ambiguous. The CDR3 has 13 residues. Germline V gene data show CDR1 as SGHRS and CDR2 as YFSETQ. Trimming pared 1 base from V and 2 bases from J, leaving 7 bases between. The DNA for the CDR3 is TGCGCCAGCAGCTTGCCGTCCACCTACGAGCAGTACTTC. Translation gives CASSLPSTYEQYF.

This clonotype was seen only a few times. This chain uses TRBV7-3 with TRBJ2-2; D possibly corresponds to TRBD2 (6 bases). The ends were cut back, 2 bases at V and 0 bases at J, with 10 bases in the middle. The germline gives CDR1 SGHTA, CDR2 FQGTGA. The CDR3 totals 16 residues. This CDR3 reads CASSLSSASNTGELFF. CDR3 nucleotide sequence: TGTGCCAGCAGCTTATCTAGCGCGTCGAACACCGGGGAGCTGTTTTTT.

This clonotype was counted between two and nine times. This chain uses TRBV9 with TRBJ1-2; D possibly corresponds to TRBD1 (6 bases). The length of the CDR3 is 13 residues. Germline V gives CDR1 SGDLS, CDR2 YYNGEE. The germline V and J ends were trimmed by 4 bases and 9 bases, with 16 bases remaining between them. CDR3 sequence reads: CASSNSQGTSYTF. The CDR3 DNA is TGTGCCAGCAGCAACAGCCAGGGGACGAGCTACACCTTC.